These 28 T cell receptor beta chains came from one sample sequenced in a study of siplizumab effects on memory and regulatory T cells. The method was immunoSEQ multiplex PCR; TCRdb's version includes in-frame clones alone and lacks a portion of them. The sample shows about 100,000 clones, about 95% of them seen only once. Sequencing used non-Treg CD4+ T cells sorted from blood. These receptor sequences come from a human donor in good health.

The rearrangement joins TRBV10-3 to TRBJ1-2; maybe TRBD1 (5 bases). The CDR3 extends over 12 amino acids. The V end lost 4 bases, the J end lost 4 bases, and 7 bases lay between the germline ends. Germline V gene lookup returns CDR1 ENHRY and CDR2 SYGVKD. This CDR3 is CAISGGGYGYTF. Here the CDR3 DNA reads TGTGCCATCAGTGGGGGGGGCTATGGCTACACCTTC.

The chain uses TRBV6-5 and TRBJ1-4; tentatively, D is TRBD1 (5 bases). Trimming shortened V by 6 bases and J by 8 bases, and 7 bases separated the two germline ends. The germline V gene encodes CDR1 MNHEY and CDR2 SVGAGI. The CDR3 is made up of 11 amino acids. Written as DNA, the CDR3 is TGTGCCAGCAGGGGGGGGGAAAAACTGTTTTTT. Translating it yields CASRGGEKLFF.

The chain couples TRBV19 to TRBJ2-2; D assignment may be TRBD1 or TRBD2 (5 bases each). The CDR3 runs 14 residues. Trimming stripped 6 bases from V and 7 bases from J, with 15 bases between. From germline, CDR1 is LNHDA and CDR2 SQIVND (reference sequence). CDR3 nucleotide sequence: TGTGCCAGTAGGAAGGACACTAGGATCGGGGAGCTGTTTTTT. Translation: CASRKDTRIGELFF.

The chain joins TRBV27 to TRBJ2-3; D is possibly TRBD1 or TRBD2 (5 bases each). The CDR3 covers 13 residues. The V gene lost 5 bases and the J gene lost 6 bases, with 12 bases spanning the gap. From germline, CDR1 is MNHEY and CDR2 SMNVEV (reference sequence). The CDR3 DNA follows: TGTGCCAGCAGTCCGGGACCCCCCGATACGCAGTATTTT. Protein product: CASSPGPPDTQYF.

This chain joins TRBV7-2 and TRBJ2-5; no clear D. Trimming shortened V by 5 bases and J by 1 base, and 8 bases separated the two germline ends. The V gene's germline CDR1 is SGHTA and CDR2 FQGNSA. The CDR3 loop spans 13 amino acids. The CDR3 region has the DNA TGTGCCAGCAGCACGGGTCCCCAAGAGACCCAGTACTTC. It codes for CASSTGPQETQYF.

The genes are TRBV28 and TRBJ2-2, with TRBD2 matching over 9 bases. The CDR3 is made up of 15 amino acids. CDR1 is MDHEN and CDR2 is SYDVKM in the germline V gene. Unmatched junction bases numbered 8, after V lost 5 bases and J lost 7 bases. The CDR3 is CASSNSGSGGGELFF. CDR3 sequence (DNA): TGTGCCAGCAGTAATAGCGGGAGTGGGGGCGGGGAGCTGTTTTTT.

The V and J genes are TRBV5-4 and TRBJ1-2; TRBD1 might be the D (5 bases). CDR3 length: 12 amino acids. Trimming removed 4 bases from V and 8 bases from J, with 12 bases in between. Germline assignment: CDR1 SGHNT and CDR2 YYREEE (reference sequence). The CDR3 region is CASSPRGGGYTF. The CDR3 DNA is TGTGCCAGCAGCCCCCGGGGGGGAGGCTACACCTTC.

The chain employs TRBV7-3 and TRBJ2-3; D ambiguous. Deletions cut 5 bases from V and 4 bases from J, with 10 bases between. CDR3 size: 13 residues. From germline, CDR1 is SGHTA and CDR2 FQGTGA. The CDR3 loop reads CASSLERADTQYF. The DNA of the CDR3 is TGTGCCAGCAGCCTCGAACGGGCAGATACGCAGTATTTT.

This sequence joins TRBV19 and TRBJ1-2, with D hard to call. The V end lost 7 bases, the J end lost 8 bases, and 17 bases lay between the germline ends. Germline CDR1 LNHDA, CDR2 SQIVND (reference sequence). The length of the CDR3 is 13 residues. The CDR3 region is CASTPREGFGYTF. The CDR3, as DNA: TGTGCCAGTACCCCGCGTGAGGGATTCGGCTACACCTTC.

This clone appeared once. The chain couples TRBV19 to TRBJ1-5; 10 nucleotides match TRBD1. This CDR3 spans 18 amino acids. CDR1 is LNHDA, CDR2 SQIVND, per germline (reference sequence). V lost 4 bases and J lost 11; bases outside the gene matches: 20. This chain's CDR3 is CASSTLEGQGSLGGAQHF. Here the CDR3 DNA reads TGTGCCAGTAGTACCCTAGAGGGACAGGGGTCCCTCGGAGGAGCCCAGCATTTT.

The chain links TRBV7-9 to TRBJ2-2; no reliable D call. Trimming stripped 1 base from V and 0 bases from J, with 3 bases between. The CDR3 totals 14 residues. CDR1 and CDR2 (germline): SEHNR, FQNEAQ (reference sequence). The DNA of the CDR3 is TGTGCCAGCAGCTTAGATACGAACACCGGGGAGCTGTTTTTT. This gives the protein CASSLDTNTGELFF. The full variable domain, its missing parts supplied by reference TRBV7-9 and TRBJ2-2, is DTGVSQNPRHKITKRGQNVTFRCDPISEHNRLYWYRQTLGQGPEFLTYFQNEAQLEKSRLLSDRFSAERPKGSFSTLEIQRTEQGDSAMYLCASSLDTNTGELFFGEGSRLTVL.

The chain has TRBV18 and TRBJ2-2; maybe TRBD2 (6 bases). V lost 4 bases and J lost 4, with 13 bases in between. CDR1 and CDR2 from the germline V gene are KGHSH and LQKENI. The CDR3 has 15 amino acids. The CDR3 DNA is TGTGCCAGCTCACTCAACCCCGGGGGCACCGGGGAGCTGTTTTTT. Translated: CASSLNPGGTGELFF. Complete variable domain (other parts from reference TRBV18 and TRBJ2-2): NAGVMQNPRHLVRRRGQEARLRCSPMKGHSHVYWYRQLPEEGLKFMVYLQKENIIDESGMPKERFSAEFPKEGPSILRIQQVVRGDSAAYFCASSLNPGGTGELFFGEGSRLTVL.

The chain links TRBV2 to TRBJ2-3; the D call may be TRBD1 or TRBD2 (5 bases each). This CDR3 has 15 amino acids. The germline V gene encodes CDR1 SNHLY and CDR2 FYNNEI. V lost 4 bases, J lost 5 bases, and 16 bases lay in between. CDR3 amino acids: CASSVRERGQDTQYF. The CDR3 nucleotides are TGTGCCAGCAGTGTGAGGGAAAGGGGCCAAGATACGCAGTATTTT.

This clone showed up just once. The rearrangement uses TRBV2 and TRBJ1-5; D unclear. The V gene's germline CDR1 is SNHLY and CDR2 FYNNEI. V lost 10 bases and J lost 2, with 15 bases in between. CDR3 size: 14 residues. The CDR3 DNA sequence: TGTGCCACTCACCTCAACGGGGGCAATCAGCCCCAGCATTTT. Translation: CATHLNGGNQPQHF.

The gene calls are TRBV28 and TRBJ1-1, with 12 bases fitting TRBD1. V was pared by 8 bases and J by 4 bases, with 5 bases of the junction left unmatched. The CDR3 is 14 residues long. Germline CDR1 reads MDHEN; CDR2 reads SYDVKM. The CDR3 is CASGTGGFRTEAFF. CDR3 coding DNA: TGTGCCAGCGGGACAGGGGGCTTCCGCACTGAAGCTTTCTTT.

The chain joins TRBV5-1 to TRBJ2-7; 11 bases line up with TRBD1. The CDR3 sequence is 15 residues long. The V and J ends lost 4 bases and 5 bases, in that order; junction bases with no gene match: 8. Germline lookup yields CDR1 SGHRS and CDR2 YFSETQ. CDR3 residues: CASSIEDRGLDEQYF. The DNA for the CDR3 is TGCGCCAGCAGCATAGAGGACAGGGGGCTGGACGAGCAGTACTTC.

The V gene is TRBV9, the J gene TRBJ2-3; 7 nucleotides match TRBD1. The CDR3 loop spans 13 amino acids. Per the germline V gene, CDR1 is SGDLS and CDR2 is YYNGEE. V dropped 7 bases and J dropped 4; count of bases not matched to a gene: 6. CDR3 nucleotides: TGTGCCAGCGGGGACAGTTATTCAGATACGCAGTATTTT. Amino acid sequence: CASGDSYSDTQYF.

The rearrangement joins TRBV19 to TRBJ2-5; D is possibly TRBD1 (6 bases). The CDR3 covers 15 residues. Trimming took 3 bases from V and 4 from J, leaving 15 bases between them. The germline CDR1 and CDR2 sequences are LNHDA and SQIVND (reference sequence). The DNA of the CDR3 is TGTGCCAGTAGTATTGGGGGCTCCTCTCGAGAGACCCAGTACTTC. The encoded protein is CASSIGGSSRETQYF.

The chain links TRBV5-1 to TRBJ2-1, with a weak D call TRBD2 (6 bases). The CDR3 has 14 residues. Germline CDR1 is SGHRS and CDR2 is YFSETQ. V was clipped by 3 bases and J by 4 bases, with 11 bases between them. CDR3 sequence reads: CASSSNSGYNEQFF. As DNA, the CDR3 is TGCGCCAGCAGCTCAAATAGCGGTTACAATGAGCAGTTCTTC.

The table lists this clone with a count of one. The chain combines TRBV11-2 with TRBJ1-2; D remains ambiguous. With 5 bases removed from V and 0 bases from J, the gap between germline ends came to 10 bases. The germline V gene has CDR1 SGHAT and CDR2 FQNNGV. This CDR3 is 14 amino acids long. The CDR3 protein is CASSGPAANYGYTF. CDR3 DNA sequence: TGTGCCAGCAGCGGGCCCGCGGCTAACTATGGCTACACCTTC. The full variable domain, rest sourced from reference TRBV11-2 and TRBJ1-2, is EAGVAQSPRYKIIEKRQSVAFWCNPISGHATLYWYQQILGQGPKLLIQFQNNGVVDDSQLPKDRFSAERLKGVDSTLKIQPAKLEDSAVYLCASSGPAANYGYTFGSGTRLTVV.

The genes are TRBV11-3 and TRBJ2-3; D gene unclear. CDR3 length: 12 residues. Germline lookup yields CDR1 SGHNT and CDR2 YENEEA. V shed 3 bases and J shed 4 bases, with 5 bases lying between them. In nucleotides, the CDR3 is TGTGCCAGCAGCTTTGTAGCAGATACGCAGTATTTT. The encoded protein is CASSFVADTQYF. The full variable domain, with the rest looked up from reference TRBV11-3 and TRBJ2-3, is EAGVVQSPRYKIIEKKQPVAFWCNPISGHNTLYWYLQNLGQGPELLIRYENEEAVDDSQLPKDRFSAERLKGVDSTLKIQPAELGDSAVYLCASSFVADTQYFGPGTRLTVL.

A note on this clone: Other DNA sequences within the sample encode an identical CDR3. The CDR3 sequence is CASSLEGGTEAFF. In nucleotides, the CDR3 is TGTGCCAGCAGCTTAGAGGGAGGCACTGAAGCTTTCTTT. This rearrangement joins TRBV11-2 to TRBJ1-1; D is unresolved. The germline CDR1 and CDR2 sequences are SGHAT and FQNNGV. The CDR3 runs to 13 residues. Trimming pared 0 bases from V and 4 bases from J, leaving 6 bases between.

The chain recombines TRBV18 with TRBJ2-7; 9 nucleotides agree with TRBD1. The CDR3 loop spans 13 amino acids. V gave up 3 bases and J gave up 5 bases; unmatched junction bases: 2. Germline CDR1 reads KGHSH; CDR2 reads LQKENI. This CDR3 reads CASSPGQGDEQYF. DNA for the CDR3: TGTGCCAGCTCACCGGGACAGGGTGACGAGCAGTACTTC.

The rearrangement uses TRBV4-2 and TRBJ1-5; TRBD1 might be the D (5 bases). Trimming took off 0 bases at V and 2 bases at J, with 14 bases between the two ends. The CDR3 contains 17 residues. The germline CDR1 and CDR2 sequences are LGHNA and YNFKEQ. The CDR3 is CASSQEYGGIGNQPQHF. The CDR3 DNA is TGTGCCAGCAGCCAAGAGTACGGGGGGATTGGCAATCAGCCCCAGCATTTT.

The chain couples TRBV4-1 to TRBJ2-3; 8 bases fit TRBD2. The length of the CDR3 is 18 residues. J gave up 1 base and V 3 bases, and 12 bases lay outside the gene matches. The V gene's germline CDR1 is MGHRA and CDR2 YSYEKL. The CDR3 spells CASSHVFAGGLGTDTQYF. The CDR3 bases are TGCGCCAGCAGCCATGTCTTCGCGGGAGGCCTGGGCACAGATACGCAGTATTTT.

The genes are TRBV15 and TRBJ1-3, with a tentative D call TRBD1 (5 bases). The CDR3 totals 15 residues. The V end lost 0 bases, the J end lost 4 bases, and 10 bases lay between the germline ends. CDR1 is LNHNV and CDR2 is YYDKDF in the germline V gene (reference sequence). The CDR3 DNA reads TGTGCCACCAGCAGAGATCGGGGGGTGGGAAACACCATATATTTT. This codes for CATSRDRGVGNTIYF.

V and J are TRBV28 and TRBJ2-3; 7 bases line up with TRBD1. V shed 11 bases, J shed 1 base, and the junction held 9 bases outside the gene matches. The length of the CDR3 is 14 residues. CDR1 is MDHEN and CDR2 is SYDVKM in the germline V gene. The CDR3 nucleotides are TGTGCCGGGTCAACAGGGACAGGCACAGATACGCAGTATTTT. The encoded protein is CAGSTGTGTDTQYF.

J is TRBJ1-2 and V is TRBV28, with 9 nucleotides matching TRBD1. The V and J ends lost 6 bases and 8 bases, in that order; junction bases with no gene match: 10. Germline V gene sequence: CDR1 MDHEN, CDR2 SYDVKM. CDR3 length equals 14 residues. CDR3 DNA: TGTGCCAGCAGACGGACAGGGGTAAGGGACGGCTACACCTTC. Encoded protein: CASRRTGVRDGYTF.